One and the same sample provided the 32 T cell receptor beta chains below, sequenced in a study of siplizumab effects on memory and regulatory T cells. The data were produced by immunoSEQ multiplex PCR, yet TCRdb's version contains in-frame clones alone and is incomplete. The sample includes 100,000 or so clones, under 95% of them seen just once. Specimen: CD4+ T cells sorted from blood. Every receptor here comes from a human donor in good health.

The chain recombines TRBV5-1 with TRBJ2-3; D unclear. Germline values: CDR1 SGHRS, CDR2 YFSETQ. Trimming cost V 1 base and J 4 bases, with 10 bases left between them. This CDR3 is built from 14 residues. The CDR3 DNA reads TGCGCCAGCAGCTTGTATGGGTTCGCAGATACGCAGTATTTT. As protein: CASSLYGFADTQYF.

The V and J genes are TRBV4-1 and TRBJ1-1, with D possibly being TRBD1 (5 bases). Germline values: CDR1 MGHRA, CDR2 YSYEKL. The CDR3 is made up of 16 amino acids. Between the trimmed V and J ends, which lost 1 base and 1 base, there was a span of 13 bases. The DNA for the CDR3 is TGCGCCAGCAGCCAAGTTTCCGCAGGGAGGAACACTGAAGCTTTCTTT. It is translated as CASSQVSAGRNTEAFF.

The sample holds one count of this clone. This sequence joins TRBV23-1 and TRBJ2-2, with 8 nucleotides matching TRBD2. TRBV23-1 is given ORF status, its function remaining uncertain. Germline trimming cut 2 bases from V and 3 bases from J; bases unmatched to any gene: 8. The CDR3 loop spans 17 amino acids. The CDR3 DNA is TGCGCCAGCAGTCAAAAGAAAACTAGCGGCTACACCGGGGAGCTGTTTTTT. It translates to CASSQKKTSGYTGELFF.

The chain is built from TRBV30 and TRBJ1-5, with D hard to call. This CDR3 is 13 amino acids long. The V end was cut by 1 base, the J end by 4 bases, with 8 bases between. The germline V gene has CDR1 GTSNPN and CDR2 SVGIG (reference sequence). The CDR3, as DNA: TGTGCCTGGAGTGAGGAGTTGAATCAGCCCCAGCATTTT. It translates to CAWSEELNQPQHF.

V and J are TRBV6-1 and TRBJ2-2; 12 positions match TRBD2. The ends lost 4 bases at V and 6 bases at J; junction bases unmatched: 3. Germline CDR1 MNHNS, CDR2 SASEGT. The CDR3 runs to 15 residues. CDR3 protein: CASSAPSGGAGELFF. CDR3 sequence (DNA): TGTGCCAGCAGTGCTCCTAGCGGGGGGGCCGGGGAGCTGTTTTTT.

The chain has TRBV9 and TRBJ2-2; D gene ambiguous. V shed 0 bases and J shed 3 bases, with 6 bases lying between them. From germline, CDR1 is SGDLS and CDR2 YYNGEE. The CDR3 covers 14 residues. DNA for the CDR3: TGTGCCAGCAGCGTAGTTAGCTACACCGGGGAGCTGTTTTTT. It specifies CASSVVSYTGELFF.

The rearrangement links TRBV30 to TRBJ2-5; possibly TRBD1 or TRBD2 for D (5 bases each). The CDR3 spans 15 residues. CDR1 GTSNPN and CDR2 SVGIG come from the germline V gene (reference sequence). Deletions cut 4 bases from V and 7 bases from J, with 22 bases between. The DNA of the CDR3 is TGTGCCTGGAAGATGACCGGGGCAGATCGGGGGACCCAGTACTTC. As protein: CAWKMTGADRGTQYF.

This chain joins TRBV30 and TRBJ2-5; the match to TRBD2 covers 7 bases. The CDR3 is made up of 13 amino acids. Unmatched junction bases numbered 7, after V lost 0 bases and J lost 9 bases. CDR1 and CDR2 (germline): GTSNPN, SVGIG (reference sequence). CDR3 loop: CAWSVSSGKAQYF. The DNA of the CDR3 is TGTGCCTGGAGTGTATCCAGCGGGAAGGCCCAGTACTTC.

The chain links TRBV18 to TRBJ1-2; tentative D call: TRBD1 (6 bases). Germline-derived CDR1 and CDR2 are KGHSH and LQKENI. The CDR3 sequence is 13 residues long. V was trimmed by 3 bases and J by 5 bases, leaving 10 bases between them. This CDR3 reads CASSPDSRYGYTF. In DNA, the CDR3 is TGTGCCAGCTCACCGGACAGCCGTTATGGCTACACCTTC.

This clone was seen only once. The chain employs TRBV15 and TRBJ1-4; 7 bases fit TRBD1. The CDR3 spans 16 residues. Per germline, CDR1 LNHNV and CDR2 YYDKDF (reference sequence). Trimming at V came to 1 base and at J to 5 bases, leaving 7 bases not matched to a gene. In nucleotides, the CDR3 is TGTGCCACCAGCAGAGCCAGACAGGGAGGGAATGAAAAACTGTTTTTT. It is translated as CATSRARQGGNEKLFF.

The chain has TRBV11-1 and TRBJ2-7; TRBD2 might be the D (6 bases). V lost 4 bases and J 3 bases, leaving 25 bases between the germline ends. Germline CDR1 and CDR2: SGHAT and FQDESV (reference sequence). The length of the CDR3 is 18 residues. The CDR3 coding sequence is TGTGCCAGCAGCTCCGCTAAACCCGCGGGGTTAGGTGGCTACGAGCAGTACTTC. This gives the protein CASSSAKPAGLGGYEQYF. Filled out from reference TRBV11-1 and TRBJ2-7, the complete variable domain reads EAEVAQSPRYKITEKSQAVAFWCDPISGHATLYWYRQILGQGPELLVQFQDESVVDDSQLPKDRFSAERLKGVDSTLKIQPAELGDSAMYLCASSSAKPAGLGGYEQYFGPGTRLTVT.

The chain couples TRBV5-4 to TRBJ1-2, with D maybe TRBD1 (5 bases). The V and J ends lost 4 bases and 11 bases respectively, with 18 bases between them. The CDR3 is made up of 13 amino acids. Germline assignment: CDR1 SGHNT and CDR2 YYREEE (reference sequence). The CDR3 region has the DNA TGTGCCAGCAGCGGTGCCAGGGATCAGGGATACACCTTC. This codes for CASSGARDQGYTF.

This clone was counted a single time. The gene calls are TRBV5-1 and TRBJ1-3; D gene uncertain. Germline V gene lookup returns CDR1 SGHRS and CDR2 YFSETQ. The V end was cut by 2 bases, the J end by 3 bases, with 15 bases between. CDR3 length equals 16 residues. The CDR3 sequence is CASSLENWGGGNTIYF. The CDR3 DNA sequence: TGCGCCAGCAGCTTAGAAAATTGGGGAGGTGGAAACACCATATATTTT.

This chain uses TRBV7-3 with TRBJ1-5; D call uncertain. Germline CDR1 is SGHTA and CDR2 is FQGTGA. The CDR3 has 13 amino acids. The V end lost 3 bases, the J end lost 7 bases, and 10 bases lay between the germline ends. CDR3 region: CASSLSAGQPQHF. In DNA, the CDR3 is TGTGCCAGCAGCTTGAGCGCGGGACAGCCCCAGCATTTT. The whole variable domain, remainder taken from reference TRBV7-3 and TRBJ1-5, is GAGVSQTPSNKVTEKGKYVELRCDPISGHTALYWYRQSLGQGPEFLIYFQGTGAADDSGLPNDRFFAVRPEGSVSTLKIQRTERGDSAVYLCASSLSAGQPQHFGDGTRLSIL.

The genes are TRBV30 and TRBJ2-2; D might be TRBD1 (6 bases). The germline gives CDR1 GTSNPN, CDR2 SVGIG (reference sequence). This CDR3 has 15 amino acids. The V end lost 8 bases, the J end lost 2 bases, and 18 bases lay between the germline ends. The CDR3 sequence is CAGHWGQLNTGELFF. Written as DNA, the CDR3 is TGTGCCGGCCACTGGGGACAACTAAACACCGGGGAGCTGTTTTTT.

V usage is TRBV21-1 and J usage is TRBJ2-3; the table's D call, TRBD2, has no DNA check behind it. TRBV21-1 corresponds to a pseudogene. The CDR3 has 18 residues. CDR3 sequence: CASSSPCRTGGGGENHPF. The CDR3, as DNA: TGTGCCAGCAGCTCCCCCTGCCGGACGGGGGGCGGGGGGGAGAACCATCCTTTT.

V and J are TRBV6-6 and TRBJ1-5; D is ambiguous. Trimming took 0 bases from V and 7 from J, leaving 7 bases between them. Germline lookup yields CDR1 MNHNY and CDR2 SVGAGI (reference sequence). The CDR3 sequence is 13 residues long. Here the CDR3 DNA reads TGTGCCAGCAGTTACTCGGTAGGACAGCCCCAGCATTTT. Protein sequence: CASSYSVGQPQHF.

The rearrangement links TRBV2 to TRBJ2-5, with 12 bases matching TRBD2. This CDR3 contains 16 residues. Germline CDR1 reads SNHLY; CDR2 reads FYNNEI. V lost 4 bases, J lost 4 bases, and 7 bases stayed unmatched. CDR3 bases: TGTGCCAGCAGTGTTAGTGGACTAGCGGGAACAGAGACCCAGTACTTC. It is translated as CASSVSGLAGTETQYF.

The chain joins TRBV18 to TRBJ1-2; a possible D gene is TRBD1 (5 bases). V lost 3 bases, J lost 4 bases, and 6 bases lay in between. The CDR3 has 12 amino acids. The V gene's germline CDR1 is KGHSH and CDR2 LQKENI. This CDR3 is CASSPTGYGYTF. The CDR3 DNA is TGTGCCAGCTCACCTACAGGCTATGGCTACACCTTC. Looking up the rest from reference TRBV18 and TRBJ1-2 gives the full variable domain: NAGVMQNPRHLVRRRGQEARLRCSPMKGHSHVYWYRQLPEEGLKFMVYLQKENIIDESGMPKERFSAEFPKEGPSILRIQQVVRGDSAAYFCASSPTGYGYTFGSGTRLTVV.

This chain joins TRBV11-2 and TRBJ2-5; D gene uncertain. Deletions cut 6 bases from V and 2 bases from J, with 10 bases between. The germline V gene has CDR1 SGHAT and CDR2 FQNNGV. This CDR3 has 13 amino acids. CDR3 sequence: CASSNGPQETQYF. The CDR3 DNA reads as TGTGCCAGCAGTAACGGACCGCAAGAGACCCAGTACTTC.

This sequence joins TRBV7-3 and TRBJ1-6, with D possibly matching TRBD1 (5 bases). The CDR3 totals 13 residues. Germline CDR1 and CDR2: SGHTA and FQGTGA. V was pared by 6 bases and J by 15 bases, with 18 bases between. The CDR3 sequence: CASSSGPRGFLHF. For the CDR3, the DNA is TGTGCCAGCAGTTCGGGACCGAGAGGTTTCCTCCACTTT.

The rearrangement uses TRBV6-5 and TRBJ2-7; a weak D match, TRBD1 (5 bases). From germline, CDR1 is MNHEY and CDR2 SVGAGI. With 5 bases removed from V and 0 bases from J, the gap between germline ends came to 11 bases. The CDR3 is 14 residues long. The CDR3 nucleotides read TGTGCCAGCAGTAGGGGTCCCTACTCCTACGAGCAGTACTTC. Its protein product is CASSRGPYSYEQYF.

This chain uses TRBV5-3 with TRBJ2-3; the match to TRBD2 covers 11 bases. TRBV5-3 belongs to the ORF category, with a function that is uncertain. With 0 bases clipped from V and 0 bases from J, the junction kept 6 bases outside the gene matches. This CDR3 spans 18 amino acids. The CDR3 protein is CARSLVASGGPSTDTQYF. The CDR3 bases are TGTGCCAGAAGCTTGGTCGCTAGCGGGGGGCCGAGCACAGATACGCAGTATTTT.

The chain uses TRBV28 and TRBJ2-6; 8 bases line up with TRBD2. V shed 6 bases and J 4 bases; nucleotides not matched to a gene: 11. CDR3 length equals 17 residues. The germline gives CDR1 MDHEN, CDR2 SYDVKM. The CDR3 loop is CASSVGLASPGANVLTF. Here the CDR3 DNA reads TGTGCCAGCAGCGTAGGACTAGCTAGTCCCGGGGCCAACGTCCTGACTTTC.

V gene TRBV4-1 combines with J gene TRBJ2-1; weak D call: TRBD1 (6 bases). This CDR3 is 15 amino acids long. CDR1 is MGHRA, CDR2 YSYEKL, per germline. Between the trimmed V and J ends, which lost 4 bases and 3 bases, there was a span of 13 bases. The CDR3 nucleotides are TGCGCCAGCAGCCCTCGTTTGGACAGCTACAATGAGCAGTTCTTC. Its translation: CASSPRLDSYNEQFF.

The V and J genes are TRBV7-2 and TRBJ2-5; 13 bases line up with TRBD2. The CDR3 runs to 16 residues. V was clipped by 7 bases and J by 4 bases; unmatched bases: 9. Germline V gene data show CDR1 as SGHTA and CDR2 as FQGNSA. CDR3 sequence reads: CASTWTSGSIGETQYF. The CDR3 region has the DNA TGTGCCAGCACCTGGACTAGCGGGAGTATAGGAGAGACCCAGTACTTC.

The CDR3 region has the DNA TGTGCCAGTAGTATTTTTAGCGGGAGGGCCTACAATGAGCAGTTCTTC. Translation gives CASSIFSGRAYNEQFF. V is TRBV19 and J is TRBJ2-1; TRBD2 aligns across 11 bases. The CDR3 is made up of 16 amino acids. V trimming: 3 bases; J trimming: 2 bases; junction bases outside the gene matches: 3. Germline CDR1 reads LNHDA; CDR2 reads SQIVND (reference sequence).

J is TRBJ2-2 and V is TRBV5-1, with a possible D match to TRBD1 (5 bases). Germline V gives CDR1 SGHRS, CDR2 YFSETQ. With 5 bases removed from V and 4 bases from J, the gap between germline ends came to 9 bases. The CDR3 is 13 amino acids. CDR3 loop: CASREGATGELFF. The DNA of the CDR3 is TGCGCCAGCAGGGAAGGGGCCACCGGGGAGCTGTTTTTT.

This clone was found once. The rearrangement joins TRBV2 to TRBJ1-1; D might be TRBD1 (6 bases). This CDR3 comprises 16 residues. Trimming took off 3 bases at V and 2 bases at J, with 16 bases between the two ends. In germline, CDR1 is SNHLY, CDR2 FYNNEI. This CDR3 is CASSEGHLGINTEAFF. The CDR3 DNA is TGTGCCAGCAGTGAGGGACACTTGGGGATAAACACTGAAGCTTTCTTT. The variable domain in full, completed from reference TRBV2 and TRBJ1-1, reads EPEVTQTPSHQVTQMGQEVILRCVPISNHLYFYWYRQILGQKVEFLVSFYNNEISEKSEIFDDQFSVERPDGSNFTLKIRSTKLEDSAMYFCASSEGHLGINTEAFFGQGTRLTVV.

The chain couples TRBV2 to TRBJ1-5, with 7 bases that match TRBD1. The V and J ends lost 8 bases and 6 bases, in that order; junction bases with no gene match: 10. Germline V CDR1 and CDR2: SNHLY, FYNNEI. The CDR3 contains 14 residues. The CDR3: CASGGTVARQPQHF. CDR3 nucleotide sequence: TGTGCCAGCGGTGGGACAGTCGCCCGTCAGCCCCAGCATTTT.

This chain joins TRBV10-3 and TRBJ2-2; 7 positions agree with TRBD1. Germline-derived CDR1 and CDR2 are ENHRY and SYGVKD. Trimming cost V 7 bases and J 7 bases; bases outside gene matches: 9. This CDR3 comprises 14 residues. In DNA form, the CDR3 reads TGTGCCATCAAACGACAGGGCGGAGACGGGGAGCTGTTTTTT. Encoded protein: CAIKRQGGDGELFF.

The chain recombines TRBV9 with TRBJ2-3, with D unresolved. V was shortened by 3 bases and J by 1 base, with 3 bases between the two germline ends. This CDR3 is 12 amino acids long. Germline assignment: CDR1 SGDLS and CDR2 YYNGEE. The CDR3 region has the DNA TGTGCCAGCAGCGGCGGCACAGATACGCAGTATTTT. It yields the protein CASSGGTDTQYF.